This section outlines one T cell receptor beta chain sequence together with its context. The repertoire was sequenced with immunoSEQ multiplex PCR; TCRdb's copy has only in-frame clones and lacks some. Counted here are approximately 69,000 clones, 90% occurring once; the ten biggest clones make up roughly a tenth. The data derive from a study of OX40 agonist ivuxolimab in advanced cancers. Study overall: At 0.01 to 10 mg/kg, ivuxolimab was administered intravenously to patients every 2 weeks.

Unmatched junction bases numbered 6, after V lost 6 bases and J lost 7 bases. Germline loops: CDR1 WSHSY, CDR2 SAAADI. CDR3 length equals 13 residues. This chain connects TRBV10-2 to TRBJ1-5; 7 positions match TRBD1. This material consisted of CD4+ or CD8+ T cells sorted from blood, taken in a trial of the OX40 agonist ivuxolimab. The TCR comes from an adult with an advanced solid tumor such as melanoma, head and neck, liver or kidney cancer. The CDR3 nucleotides read TGCGCCAGCAGCAGACAGGGCGGCCAGCCCCAGCATTTT. Amino acids: CASSRQGGQPQHF.